The 20 T cell receptor beta chains below were found in one sample sequenced in a study of cytomegalovirus exposure and HLA in healthy donors. The PCR employed 60 Vbeta primers together with 13 Jbeta primers. Repertoires were generated with immunoSEQ multiplex PCR, while TCRdb's copy carries only in-frame clones and drops some. The sample records 150,000 to 200,000 clones, around 73% being singletons. The sequenced sample was PBMCs. The receptors come from a male donor in good health and CMV-seronegative.

The rearrangement joins TRBV27 to TRBJ2-1; 12 positions match TRBD2. The CDR3 is 18 amino acids. The trim removed 7 bases at V and 0 bases at J, leaving 10 bases unmatched. Germline V gene lookup returns CDR1 MNHEY and CDR2 SMNVEV (reference sequence). CDR3 nucleotide sequence: TGTGCCAGCACTCCACTAGCGGGGGGCCGGAGCTCCTACAATGAGCAGTTCTTC. It specifies CASTPLAGGRSSYNEQFF.

The rearrangement joins TRBV6-6 to TRBJ1-2, with D maybe TRBD1 (5 bases). The length of the CDR3 is 15 residues. Germline lookup yields CDR1 MNHNY and CDR2 SVGAGI (reference sequence). Between the trimmed V and J ends, which lost 2 bases and 4 bases, there was a span of 14 bases. The CDR3 DNA reads TGTGCCAGCAGTTACGGGAGGGGAGAAGGCTATGGCTACACCTTC. This translates into CASSYGRGEGYGYTF.

This CDR3 is CASSLNRGGTEAFF. The CDR3 region has the DNA TGTGCCAGCAGCCTAAATCGCGGGGGCACTGAAGCTTTCTTT. The chain carries TRBV7-2 and TRBJ1-1; possibly TRBD1 for D (5 bases). V lost 5 bases to trimming and J lost 4 bases, with 14 bases between them. Germline values: CDR1 SGHTA, CDR2 FQGNSA. This CDR3 has 14 residues.

This clone is a singleton in its sample. CDR3 DNA sequence: TGTGCCAGCAGCCCAGTGGGGCAGGGTGACGGCGGGGAGCTGTTTTTT. Translated: CASSPVGQGDGGELFF. The J gene is TRBJ2-2, the V gene TRBV7-2; D is possibly TRBD1 (5 bases). The length of the CDR3 is 16 residues. The ends were cut back, 5 bases at V and 7 bases at J, with 20 bases in the middle. The germline gives CDR1 SGHTA, CDR2 FQGNSA.

Regarding this clone: Other DNA sequences of this sample code for an identical CDR3. V is TRBV7-2 and J is TRBJ2-1; 12 bases are a match to TRBD2. Germline lookup yields CDR1 SGHTA and CDR2 FQGNSA. With 4 bases clipped from V and 4 bases from J, the junction kept 2 bases outside the gene matches. This CDR3 is built from 15 residues. CDR3 sequence reads: CASSSGLAGYNEQFF. Written as DNA, the CDR3 is TGTGCCAGCAGCTCTGGACTAGCGGGGTACAATGAGCAGTTCTTC.

V and J are TRBV7-6 and TRBJ1-3; D call uncertain. V lost 3 bases and J lost 0, with 6 bases in between. Germline V CDR1 and CDR2: SGHVS, FNYEAQ. The CDR3 is made up of 14 amino acids. DNA of the CDR3: TGTGCCAGCAGCTTGTCGAGCTCTGGAAACACCATATATTTT. As protein: CASSLSSSGNTIYF.

The CDR3 DNA is TGCAGCGTTGAGGGGGTAGGGACAGGGAGCTATGGCTACACCTTC. It yields the protein CSVEGVGTGSYGYTF. The V gene is TRBV29-1, the J gene TRBJ1-2; 9 nucleotides agree with TRBD1. The CDR3 consists of 15 residues. Per the germline V gene, CDR1 is SQVTM and CDR2 is ANQGSEA. The ends lost 3 bases at V and 4 bases at J; junction bases unmatched: 9.

V is TRBV5-8 and J is TRBJ1-5; D is undetermined. Germline lookup yields CDR1 SGHTS and CDR2 YDEGEE. Trimming removed 4 bases from V and 5 bases from J, with 7 bases in between. The CDR3 consists of 12 residues. CDR3 bases: TGTGCCAGCAGCCAGCAGGATCAGCCCCAGCATTTT. It codes for CASSQQDQPQHF.

This sequence joins TRBV27 and TRBJ2-2; 8 nucleotides agree with TRBD2. The CDR3 runs to 15 residues. J was trimmed by 7 bases and V by 2 bases; bases with no gene match: 6. Germline CDR1 reads MNHEY; CDR2 reads SMNVEV (reference sequence). The CDR3 DNA follows: TGTGCCAGCAGTTTAGTCGGGAGGGGACTCGGGGAGCTGTTTTTT. Protein sequence: CASSLVGRGLGELFF.

This chain connects TRBV2 to TRBJ2-5; TRBD2 matches 11 bases. The V gene end was trimmed by 4 bases and the J gene end by 5 bases; junction bases not matched to a gene: 3. This CDR3 is 14 amino acids long. From germline, CDR1 is SNHLY and CDR2 FYNNEI. The CDR3 DNA is TGTGCCAGCAGTGTATCTAGCGGGAGGGAGACCCAGTACTTC. It specifies CASSVSSGRETQYF.

The rearrangement uses TRBV28 and TRBJ1-1, with unresolved D. This CDR3 comprises 14 residues. The germline CDR1 and CDR2 sequences are MDHEN and SYDVKM. V lost 3 bases and J lost 0, with 8 bases in between. CDR3 sequence: CASSLGSMNTEAFF. In DNA, the CDR3 is TGTGCCAGCAGTTTGGGCAGTATGAACACTGAAGCTTTCTTT.

The chain is built from TRBV6-5 and TRBJ1-2, with D maybe TRBD1 (6 bases). This CDR3 has 13 amino acids. The V end lost 5 bases, the J end lost 4 bases, and 11 bases lay between the germline ends. Looked up from germline, CDR1 is MNHEY and CDR2 is SVGAGI. The CDR3 sequence: CASSRTVFYGYTF. The DNA for the CDR3 is TGTGCCAGCAGTCGGACAGTATTCTATGGCTACACCTTC.

This clone was detected once. This sequence joins TRBV30 and TRBJ2-5; 7 nucleotides line up with TRBD2. Germline V CDR1 and CDR2: GTSNPN, SVGIG (reference sequence). V trimming: 2 bases; J trimming: 4 bases; junction bases outside the gene matches: 13. This CDR3 is 16 amino acids long. In nucleotides, the CDR3 is TGTGCCTGGAGTATTCCCGGGCGGGAGAGGAGAGAGACCCAGTACTTC. Amino acid sequence: CAWSIPGRERRETQYF.

The chain employs TRBV19 and TRBJ1-1; 7 bases match TRBD1. This CDR3 has 16 residues. After removal of 5 bases from V and 7 bases from J, the junction contained 16 bases not matched to a gene. Germline CDR1 is LNHDA and CDR2 is SQIVND (reference sequence). CDR3 sequence: CASSPRTDYNRGEAFF. As DNA, the CDR3 is TGTGCCAGTAGTCCTCGGACAGATTATAACAGGGGTGAAGCTTTCTTT.

This CDR3 is CASSQQGTAEAFF. The CDR3 DNA follows: TGTGCCAGCAGCCAACAGGGTACAGCTGAAGCTTTCTTT. The V gene is TRBV16, the J gene TRBJ1-1, with a possible D match to TRBD1 (5 bases). Germline V gene lookup returns CDR1 KGHSY and CDR2 FQNENV. CDR3 length equals 13 residues. V lost 2 bases, J lost 6 bases, and 10 bases lay in between.

This clone has just one count. The CDR3 sequence: CASSSRQRNTEAFF. The CDR3 DNA reads as TGTGCCAGCAGCTCGCGGCAGAGGAACACTGAAGCTTTCTTT. The rearrangement links TRBV5-8 to TRBJ1-1; D is undetermined. Germline V CDR1 and CDR2: SGHTS, YDEGEE. This CDR3 has 14 residues. V was pared by 3 bases and J by 1 base, with 10 bases between.

Only one count was recorded for this clone. V and J are TRBV6-5 and TRBJ1-5; TRBD1 agrees at 7 bases. The V and J ends lost 7 bases and 1 base, in that order; junction bases with no gene match: 7. Germline CDR1 and CDR2: MNHEY and SVGAGI. The CDR3 has 15 residues. The CDR3 is CASKPTTGSNQPQHF. In nucleotides, the CDR3 is TGTGCCAGCAAACCGACGACAGGGAGCAATCAGCCCCAGCATTTT.

V is TRBV27 and J is TRBJ2-5; the D gene is possibly TRBD1 (7 bases). Germline V lookup: CDR1 MNHEY, CDR2 SMNVEV (reference sequence). V shed 6 bases and J shed 7 bases, with 18 bases lying between them. The CDR3 sequence is 14 residues long. The CDR3 here is CASSPVGGGVTQYF. CDR3 in DNA: TGTGCCAGCAGCCCTGTAGGGGGCGGGGTGACCCAGTACTTC.

This sequence joins TRBV9 and TRBJ1-1; D is unclear. Germline CDR1 and CDR2: SGDLS and YYNGEE. CDR3 length equals 14 residues. Trimming pared 2 bases from V and 2 bases from J, leaving 10 bases between. The CDR3 loop is CASSVREGNTEAFF. CDR3 DNA: TGTGCCAGCAGCGTTCGGGAAGGTAACACTGAAGCTTTCTTT.

J is TRBJ1-1 and V is TRBV29-1; D not certain. V lost 3 bases to trimming and J lost 4 bases, with 3 bases between them. Germline CDR1 is SQVTM and CDR2 is ANQGSEA. The CDR3 runs 10 residues. The DNA of the CDR3 is TGCAGCGTTGAGGCCACTGAAGCTTTCTTT. Translating gives CSVEATEAFF.